These 24 T cell receptor beta chains originate from one sample sequenced in a study of blood T cell repertoires in COVID-19. Sequencing used immunoSEQ multiplex PCR; TCRdb keeps in-frame clones, though not all of them. The sample consists of about 340,000 clones, roughly 86% of them appearing once. Specimen: peripheral blood. These TCRs come from a woman aged 70-85 years with COVID-19, enrolled during active disease.

The V call is TRBV6-5, the J call TRBJ1-2; D unresolved. CDR3 size: 14 residues. The V end lost 5 bases, the J end lost 0 bases, and 10 bases lay between the germline ends. Germline values: CDR1 MNHEY, CDR2 SVGAGI. The CDR3 nucleotides are TGTGCCAGCAGTAGAGACACGGCTAACTATGGCTACACCTTC. It translates to CASSRDTANYGYTF.

The chain combines TRBV24-1 with TRBJ1-5, with D possibly matching TRBD1 (6 bases). CDR1 and CDR2 from the germline V gene are KGHDR and SFDVKD. The CDR3 extends over 16 amino acids. V was clipped by 0 bases and J by 0 bases, with 8 bases between them. CDR3 DNA sequence: TGTGCCACCAGTGATTTGGGACAGCTTAGCAATCAGCCCCAGCATTTT. Amino acid sequence: CATSDLGQLSNQPQHF.

Comments on this clone: Other DNA sequences in this specimen translate into the identical CDR3. V usage is TRBV5-1 and J usage is TRBJ1-6; TRBD1 agrees at 9 bases. Unmatched junction bases numbered 6, after V lost 8 bases and J lost 6 bases. Germline lookup yields CDR1 SGHRS and CDR2 YFSETQ. This CDR3 is built from 14 residues. CDR3 amino acids: CASKQGALNSPLHF. DNA for the CDR3: TGCGCCAGTAAACAGGGGGCGCTTAATTCACCCCTCCACTTT.

The genes are TRBV5-1 and TRBJ1-4; TRBD1 agrees at 9 bases. There are 17 residues in the CDR3. Per germline, CDR1 SGHRS and CDR2 YFSETQ. The J segment lost 0 bases and the V segment lost 3 bases, leaving 6 bases of the junction unmatched. The CDR3 loop reads CASSYGTGLSTNEKLFF. In DNA, the CDR3 is TGCGCCAGCAGCTACGGGACAGGGCTATCAACTAATGAAAAACTGTTTTTT.

The V and J genes are TRBV9 and TRBJ1-5, with a possible D match to TRBD1 (5 bases). The CDR3 extends over 15 amino acids. Germline V CDR1 and CDR2: SGDLS, YYNGEE. V lost 3 bases and J lost 3, with 13 bases in between. CDR3 DNA sequence: TGTGCCAGCAGCGAAGCCCCGGGGGACAATCAGCCCCAGCATTTT. This sequence encodes CASSEAPGDNQPQHF.

The chain links TRBV29-1 to TRBJ1-1; no firm D call. CDR3 length equals 13 residues. CDR1 and CDR2 (germline): SQVTM, ANQGSEA. With 4 bases removed from V and 6 bases from J, the gap between germline ends came to 15 bases. The CDR3 DNA follows: TGCAGCGTTGGGGAGGGTATGGGCGCTGAAGCTTTCTTT. It is translated as CSVGEGMGAEAFF.

The chain combines TRBV19 with TRBJ1-1; 7 nucleotides match TRBD1. V lost 5 bases and J lost 1; bases outside the gene matches: 4. The CDR3 is 14 amino acids. Germline V CDR1 and CDR2: LNHDA, SQIVND (reference sequence). The CDR3 sequence: CASSAGQKNTEAFF. DNA for the CDR3: TGTGCCAGTAGTGCGGGACAGAAGAACACTGAAGCTTTCTTT.

V is TRBV19 and J is TRBJ1-2, with D hard to call. CDR3 length: 15 amino acids. Trimming pared 6 bases from V and 0 bases from J, leaving 14 bases between. The germline V gene has CDR1 LNHDA and CDR2 SQIVND (reference sequence). CDR3 sequence: CASRPSLAANYGYTF. The CDR3 coding sequence is TGTGCCAGTAGACCTAGCCTAGCAGCTAACTATGGCTACACCTTC.

This chain joins TRBV28 and TRBJ2-1; TRBD1 aligns across 9 bases. J was trimmed by 7 bases and V by 6 bases; bases with no gene match: 7. CDR1 and CDR2 from the germline V gene are MDHEN and SYDVKM. This CDR3 contains 14 residues. CDR3 region: CASSPQGARNEQFF. The CDR3 region has the DNA TGTGCCAGCAGCCCACAGGGGGCGCGGAATGAGCAGTTCTTC.

The V and J genes are TRBV9 and TRBJ1-4; unclear D gene. Germline lookup yields CDR1 SGDLS and CDR2 YYNGEE. The germline V and J ends were trimmed by 2 bases and 6 bases, with 17 bases remaining between them. This CDR3 is built from 16 residues. The CDR3 region is CASSVEGVNADEKLFF. The CDR3 coding sequence is TGTGCCAGCAGCGTGGAGGGAGTCAACGCGGATGAAAAACTGTTTTTT.

V and J are TRBV12-3 or TRBV12-4 and TRBJ1-1, with unresolved D. The ends were cut back, 7 bases at V and 2 bases at J, with 11 bases in the middle. The length of the CDR3 is 13 residues. The CDR3 sequence: CASIGNLNTEAFF. The CDR3 DNA is TGTGCCAGCATCGGTAACTTAAACACTGAAGCTTTCTTT.

CDR3 residues: CSVEGGDTGELFF. The CDR3 nucleotides are TGCAGCGTTGAAGGGGGCGACACCGGGGAGCTGTTTTTT. This chain uses TRBV29-1 with TRBJ2-2; D might be TRBD1 (5 bases). CDR1 is SQVTM, CDR2 ANQGSEA, per germline. Trimming removed 1 base at V and 3 bases at J, with 6 bases between. The CDR3 has 13 amino acids.

This rearrangement joins TRBV19 to TRBJ2-1; the D gene is possibly TRBD1 (5 bases). CDR3 length equals 14 residues. Trimming stripped 6 bases from V and 7 bases from J, with 16 bases between. Germline V gene data show CDR1 as LNHDA and CDR2 as SQIVND (reference sequence). The CDR3 DNA reads as TGTGCCAGTAGCCCGGAAAAGGGGCCAAATGAGCAGTTCTTC. It translates to CASSPEKGPNEQFF.

In its sample, this clone was seen once. This CDR3 is CATSQSGGTEAFF. The CDR3 DNA reads TGTGCCACCAGCCAATCAGGGGGCACTGAAGCTTTCTTT. The chain employs TRBV24-1 and TRBJ1-1, with 7 bases fitting TRBD1. The CDR3 contains 13 residues. The trim removed 7 bases at V and 4 bases at J, leaving 5 bases unmatched. Per the germline V gene, CDR1 is KGHDR and CDR2 is SFDVKD.

J is TRBJ1-2 and V is TRBV30; D remains ambiguous. V lost 0 bases and J lost 4, with 9 bases in between. CDR1 GTSNPN and CDR2 SVGIG come from the germline V gene (reference sequence). The CDR3 consists of 13 residues. The CDR3 nucleotides read TGTGCCTGGAGTGTACACAGAAGCTATGGCTACACCTTC. Its translation is CAWSVHRSYGYTF.

The V and J genes are TRBV2 and TRBJ2-3; D is unresolved. Germline-derived CDR1 and CDR2 are SNHLY and FYNNEI. The CDR3 covers 14 residues. V lost 1 base, J lost 2 bases, and 7 bases lay in between. As DNA, the CDR3 is TGTGCCAGCAGTGAAGGGCCCTCCACAGATACGCAGTATTTT. Its protein is CASSEGPSTDTQYF.

A remark on this clone: Within the sample, other DNA sequences also encode this same CDR3. The rearrangement links TRBV24-1 to TRBJ2-7; 8 positions match TRBD1. The J segment lost 0 bases and the V segment lost 4 bases, leaving 7 bases of the junction unmatched. This CDR3 region has 16 residues. CDR1 and CDR2 (germline): KGHDR, SFDVKD. The CDR3 loop is CATSDSGTGGSYEQYF. CDR3 nucleotide sequence: TGTGCCACCAGTGACTCCGGGACAGGAGGCTCCTACGAGCAGTACTTC.

The gene calls are TRBV3-1 (or the pseudogene TRBV3-2) and TRBJ2-3, with D maybe TRBD2 (6 bases). In germline, CDR1 is LGHDT, CDR2 YNNKEL (reference sequence). Trimming took off 3 bases at V and 5 bases at J, with 15 bases between the two ends. CDR3 length: 15 amino acids. CDR3 region: CASSQTGGGGDTQYF. The CDR3 DNA sequence: TGTGCCAGCAGCCAGACCGGGGGTGGAGGAGATACGCAGTATTTT.

V gene TRBV28 combines with J gene TRBJ2-7, with 7 bases identical to TRBD2. The V gene's germline CDR1 is MDHEN and CDR2 SYDVKM. The CDR3 sequence is 17 residues long. Germline trimming cut 6 bases from V and 0 bases from J; bases unmatched to any gene: 14. The CDR3 DNA follows: TGTGCCAGCAGATCCTTCCTCTCCGGGGGGAGCTCCTACGAGCAGTACTTC. It is translated as CASRSFLSGGSSYEQYF.

The chain recombines TRBV5-1 with TRBJ2-7; 8 nucleotides line up with TRBD1. Trimming at V came to 4 bases and at J to 4 bases, leaving 7 bases not matched to a gene. CDR1 is SGHRS and CDR2 is YFSETQ in the germline V gene. The CDR3 is made up of 14 amino acids. CDR3 sequence reads: CASSRRDRPYEQYF. The CDR3 nucleotides read TGCGCCAGCAGCCGTCGGGACAGGCCTTACGAGCAGTACTTC.

V and J are TRBV29-1 and TRBJ2-7, with 14 positions matching TRBD2. The length of the CDR3 is 16 residues. Germline assignment: CDR1 SQVTM and CDR2 ANQGSEA. The ends lost 1 base at V and 4 bases at J; junction bases unmatched: 6. CDR3 sequence reads: CSVEGGLAGEGYEQYF. The DNA for the CDR3 is TGCAGCGTTGAAGGGGGACTAGCGGGGGAAGGTTACGAGCAGTACTTC.

The rearrangement joins TRBV7-9 to TRBJ1-4; maybe TRBD1 (5 bases). V lost 5 bases, J lost 3 bases, and 13 bases lay in between. Per the germline V gene, CDR1 is SEHNR and CDR2 is FQNEAQ (reference sequence). CDR3 length: 15 residues. The CDR3 reads CASSQTGGPNEKLFF. CDR3 coding DNA: TGTGCCAGCAGCCAAACGGGGGGACCTAATGAAAAACTGTTTTTT.

This clone was observed a handful of times. The chain links TRBV5-6 to TRBJ1-6; D unresolved. CDR1 and CDR2 (germline): SGHDT, YYEEEE. V was cut by 4 bases and J by 0 bases, with 8 bases left in between. The CDR3 contains 15 residues. CDR3: CASSTHSSYNSPLHF. As DNA, the CDR3 is TGTGCCAGCAGCACACACAGCTCCTATAATTCACCCCTCCACTTT.

This chain's CDR3 is CASSWTGVAGYTF. CDR3 DNA: TGTGCCAGCAGCTGGACAGGGGTCGCTGGCTACACCTTC. The genes are TRBV7-2 and TRBJ1-2; 9 nucleotides align to TRBD1. The V and J ends lost 4 bases and 7 bases, in that order; junction bases with no gene match: 4. CDR1 SGHTA and CDR2 FQGNSA come from the germline V gene. The CDR3 extends over 13 amino acids.